These T cell receptor beta chains were read from a single sample in a study of blood T cell repertoires in COVID-19. TCRdb keeps only in-frame clones here, not all; method: immunoSEQ multiplex PCR. The sample includes 270,000 or so clones, over 75% seen only once; the top ten take around 9.2%. Material: peripheral blood. All receptors derive from a human donor in a cohort sampled during active COVID-19. Each CDR3 is given with its conserved first and last residue. Fields, in order: D gene, CDR3 length, V gene, clone size, J gene, CDR3 protein, CDR3 DNA. A D gene is named only where the DNA matches it firmly. Size is omitted from some rows. Given values are once, few, many or a class for expanded clones.

>TRBD1|15|TRBV5-4|few|TRBJ2-7
CASSHGGQGFYEQYF
TGTGCCAGCAGCCATGGGGGACAGGGATTCTACGAGCAGTACTTC
>TRBD1|14|TRBV7-8|NA|TRBJ1-6
CASSSPGQGSKVHF
TGTGCCAGCAGCTCACCGGGACAGGGGAGCAAGGTCCACTTT
>NA|16|TRBV5-5|NA|TRBJ2-4
CASSSSDSLAKNIQYF
TGTGCCAGCAGCTCCTCGGACAGTCTAGCCAAAAACATTCAGTACTTC
>NA|16|TRBV5-1|NA|TRBJ2-2
CASSLGGRGRTGELFF
TGCGCCAGCAGCTTGGGAGGTCGGGGTCGAACCGGGGAGCTGTTTTTT
>NA|13|TRBV7-3|once|TRBJ2-5
CASAGQPQETQYF
TGTGCCAGCGCGGGACAGCCCCAAGAGACCCAGTACTTC
>TRBD1|15|TRBV3-1/TRBV3-2|NA|TRBJ2-2
CASSQLTGATGELFF
TGTGCCAGCAGCCAATTGACAGGGGCCACCGGGGAGCTGTTTTTT
>TRBD1|15|TRBV5-1|NA|TRBJ2-7
CASRLWGQGYYEQYF
TGCGCCAGCAGGTTGTGGGGACAGGGTTACTACGAGCAGTACTTC
>NA|14|TRBV5-1|NA|TRBJ1-4
CASSLGTANEKLFF
TGCGCCAGCAGCTTGGGTACAGCTAATGAAAAACTGTTTTTT
>NA|13|TRBV4-1|NA|TRBJ2-7
CASSQGLAIEQYF
TGCGCCAGCAGCCAAGGGCTAGCGATCGAGCAGTACTTC
>TRBD2|16|TRBV4-2|few|TRBJ2-3
CASSQDAGGGADTQYF
TGTGCCAGCAGCCAAGATGCGGGAGGTGGGGCAGATACGCAGTATTTT
>TRBD2|16|TRBV5-5|NA|TRBJ2-2
CASSLPGTSNTGELFF
TGTGCCAGCAGCTTGCCCGGGACTAGCAACACCGGGGAGCTGTTTTTT
>TRBD2|15|TRBV9|NA|TRBJ2-1
CASSVGGGTYNEQFF
TGTGCCAGCAGCGTAGGCGGGGGAACCTACAATGAGCAGTTCTTC
>NA|14|TRBV7-9|few|TRBJ1-1
CASSSDSWYTEAFF
TGTGCCAGCAGCTCGGACAGCTGGTACACTGAAGCTTTCTTT